This T cell receptor (beta chain) was retrieved from a study of blood T cell repertoires in COVID-19. Study-wide background: The samples span acute and convalescent COVID-19 from the United States, Italy and Spain. PBMCs, B-cell-depleted T cells, or T cells were the source of the cDNA or gDNA that made up the material.

This CDR3 is 15 amino acids long. Germline-derived CDR1 and CDR2 are SGDLS and YYNGEE. V gave up 0 bases and J gave up 9 bases, with 13 bases separating them. Clones were read by immunoSEQ multiplex PCR, and TCRdb kept only the in-frame ones, dropping some. The profile shows roughly 260,000 clones, 80% to 95% of them singletons. Seattle patients were enrolled while actively infected and followed longitudinally. Specimen: peripheral blood. J is TRBJ1-6 and V is TRBV9; unclear D gene. The origin of this receptor is a person aged 18 to 29 with COVID-19, enrolled during active disease. Here the CDR3 reads CASSVDGRWASPLHF. In DNA, the CDR3 is TGTGCCAGCAGCGTAGATGGTCGATGGGCTTCACCCCTCCACTTT.